This passage covers 20 T cell receptor beta chains from one sample sequenced in a study of graft-versus-host responses after intestinal transplantation. Only in-frame clones appear in the TCRdb table, and some are missing; sequencing was by immunoSEQ multiplex PCR. The data show roughly 43,000 clones, approximately 95% seen once. Sequenced here: PBMCs, sampled around 48 weeks after intestinal transplant. The receptors were gathered from a human patient who received an intestinal transplant, so some T cells may come from the graft donor.

The rearrangement uses TRBV6-1 and TRBJ2-7; D is uncertain. V lost 3 bases to trimming and J lost 2 bases, with 14 bases between them. The CDR3 spans 15 residues. CDR1 is MNHNS, CDR2 SASEGT, per germline. CDR3 DNA: TGTGCCAGCAGTGAGCAGGAGAATCCCGCCTACGAGCAGTACTTC. Amino acid sequence: CASSEQENPAYEQYF.

The chain is built from TRBV11-2 and TRBJ2-7, with no clear D. CDR3 size: 14 residues. CDR1 is SGHAT and CDR2 is FQNNGV in the germline V gene. Trimming shortened V by 1 base and J by 7 bases, and 14 bases separated the two germline ends. The CDR3 protein is CASSLGLTSWEQYF. The CDR3 bases are TGTGCCAGCAGCTTAGGGTTGACCTCCTGGGAGCAGTACTTC.

V usage is TRBV19 and J usage is TRBJ1-3; possibly TRBD1 for D (6 bases). This CDR3 is 14 amino acids long. Germline CDR1 reads LNHDA; CDR2 reads SQIVND (reference sequence). V lost 1 base and J 2 bases, leaving 6 bases between the germline ends. CDR3 coding DNA: TGTGCCAGTAGTATAGGGACAGCTGGAAACACCATATATTTT. Amino acid sequence: CASSIGTAGNTIYF. The whole variable domain, remainder taken from reference TRBV19 and TRBJ1-3, is DGGITQSPKYLFRKEGQNVTLSCEQNLNHDAMYWYRQDPGQGLRLIYYSQIVNDFQKGDIAEGYSVSREKKESFPLTVTSAQKNPTAFYLCASSIGTAGNTIYFGEGSWLTVV.

The rearrangement joins TRBV5-3 to TRBJ2-7; TRBD1 is a possible D gene (5 bases). TRBV5-3 is an ORF, with its function uncertain. This CDR3 is built from 13 residues. Trimming removed 4 bases from V and 6 bases from J, with 14 bases in between. CDR3 nucleotides: TGTGCCAGAAGCCCGGGTCCTAGGGGCGAGCAGTACTTC. As protein: CARSPGPRGEQYF.

The chain has TRBV30 and TRBJ2-7, with 7 nucleotides matching TRBD1. Germline V gives CDR1 GTSNPN, CDR2 SVGIG (reference sequence). This CDR3 comprises 11 residues. The junction had 3 bases not matched to a gene; V was cut back by 8 bases and J by 2 bases. The CDR3 region is CAGQEAYEQYF. The CDR3 DNA sequence: TGTGCCGGACAGGAAGCCTACGAGCAGTACTTC.

V usage is TRBV12-5 and J usage is TRBJ1-6; D call uncertain. The CDR3 covers 12 residues. From germline, CDR1 is LGHNT and CDR2 FRNRAP. V shed 1 base and J shed 8 bases, with 3 bases lying between them. CDR3 protein: CASGLDYSPLHF. CDR3 DNA: TGTGCTAGTGGTTTGGACTATTCACCCCTCCACTTT.

CDR3 residues: CASWGGGLLHPNYGYTF. The CDR3 DNA reads TGTGCCAGCTGGGGTGGGGGACTACTACATCCAAACTATGGCTACACCTTC. The genes are TRBV7-9 and TRBJ1-2; D possibly corresponds to TRBD1 (5 bases). Germline-derived CDR1 and CDR2 are SEHNR and FQNEAQ (reference sequence). V lost 8 bases and J lost 2, with 24 bases in between. This CDR3 comprises 17 residues.

This clone has a single count. The chain combines TRBV7-2 with TRBJ1-2; possibly TRBD1 for D (5 bases). Trimming removed 1 base at V and 5 bases at J, with 14 bases between. This CDR3 has 15 amino acids. Looked up from germline, CDR1 is SGHTA and CDR2 is FQGNSA. The CDR3 loop is CASSLERGRIYGYTF. The DNA of the CDR3 is TGTGCCAGCAGCTTAGAACGGGGGAGGATTTATGGCTACACCTTC.

V gene TRBV6-5 combines with J gene TRBJ1-1; unclear D gene. The V end lost 7 bases, the J end lost 0 bases, and 9 bases lay between the germline ends. The CDR3 covers 13 residues. The germline CDR1 and CDR2 sequences are MNHEY and SVGAGI. CDR3 nucleotide sequence: TGTGCCAGCACGGGGTATATGAACACTGAAGCTTTCTTT. This codes for CASTGYMNTEAFF.

The chain is built from TRBV7-7 and TRBJ2-3; D gene unclear. This CDR3 comprises 13 residues. Germline CDR1 and CDR2: SSHAT and FNYEAQ (reference sequence). The germline V and J ends were trimmed by 5 bases and 2 bases, with 8 bases remaining between them. The CDR3 nucleotides are TGTGCCAGCAGCCCAGCCCCCACAGATACGCAGTATTTT. Translating it yields CASSPAPTDTQYF. Full variable domain (rest looked up from reference TRBV7-7 and TRBJ2-3): GAGVSQSPRYKVTKRGQDVTLRCDPISSHATLYWYQQALGQGPEFLTYFNYEAQPDKSGLPSDRFSAERPEGSISTLTIQRTEQRDSAMYRCASSPAPTDTQYFGPGTRLTVL.

The chain is built from TRBV11-3 and TRBJ2-2; D unclear. In germline, CDR1 is SGHNT, CDR2 YENEEA. The CDR3 is made up of 12 amino acids. V was clipped by 2 bases and J by 5 bases, with 3 bases between them. CDR3 residues: CASSLRTGELFF. In nucleotides, the CDR3 is TGTGCCAGCAGCTTAAGGACCGGGGAGCTGTTTTTT.

The chain has TRBV18 and TRBJ2-5; no firm D call. The DNA end is more similar to TRBJ2-7, so the J call may be wrong. CDR1 and CDR2 from the germline V gene are KGHSH and LQKENI. The CDR3 length is 12 residues. The CDR3 sequence is CASRGPTYEQYF. The CDR3 DNA reads TGTGCCAGTCGAGGACCCACTTACGAGCAGTACTTC.

The chain is built from TRBV6-1 and TRBJ1-5; 10 nucleotides match TRBD1. This CDR3 has 15 residues. After removal of 7 bases from V and 4 bases from J, the junction contained 7 bases not matched to a gene. The germline gives CDR1 MNHNS, CDR2 SASEGT. The CDR3 is CASKDRGGWNQPQHF. DNA for the CDR3: TGTGCCAGCAAGGACAGGGGGGGATGGAATCAGCCCCAGCATTTT.

This chain joins TRBV6-4 and TRBJ2-7; TRBD2 matches 8 bases. Per the germline V gene, CDR1 is MRHNA and CDR2 is SNTAGT. The V segment lost 2 bases and the J segment 4 bases; nucleotides outside the gene matches: 7. The CDR3 runs 15 residues. CDR3 protein: CASSDPGTSFYEQYF. As DNA, the CDR3 is TGTGCCAGCAGTGACCCCGGGACTAGTTTTTACGAGCAGTACTTC.

This chain uses TRBV18 with TRBJ2-2; the match to TRBD1 covers 9 bases. Per germline, CDR1 KGHSH and CDR2 LQKENI. Germline trimming cut 3 bases from V and 6 bases from J; bases unmatched to any gene: 5. The CDR3 length is 15 residues. CDR3 in DNA: TGTGCCAGCTCACCCTTGGGACAGGGTGCCGGGGAGCTGTTTTTT. It translates to CASSPLGQGAGELFF.

This clone has only one observation. This CDR3 reads CASSAGGRVGQPQHF. The CDR3 coding sequence is TGTGCCAGCAGCGCCGGGGGCAGGGTTGGGCAGCCCCAGCATTTT. The chain couples TRBV9 to TRBJ1-5, with D tentatively TRBD1 (6 bases). Trimming took 3 bases from V and 7 from J, leaving 17 bases between them. Germline V gene lookup returns CDR1 SGDLS and CDR2 YYNGEE. CDR3 size: 15 residues.

This clone was recorded only once. The chain has TRBV2 and TRBJ1-2; D not certain. The V gene lost 9 bases and the J gene lost 2 bases, with 13 bases spanning the gap. The germline CDR1 and CDR2 sequences are SNHLY and FYNNEI. This CDR3 is built from 13 residues. The CDR3 DNA reads TGTGCCAGTCGACCCGGTCTCAACTATGGCTACACCTTC. Protein sequence: CASRPGLNYGYTF.

This rearrangement joins TRBV18 to TRBJ2-7; D is unresolved. Germline CDR1 reads KGHSH; CDR2 reads LQKENI. The CDR3 is 12 residues long. V was clipped by 5 bases and J by 4 bases, with 9 bases between them. As DNA, the CDR3 is TGTGCCAGCTCAGGACGGCAGTACGAGCAGTACTTC. Protein sequence: CASSGRQYEQYF.

The rearrangement uses TRBV18 and TRBJ1-1, with D unclear. The CDR3 is made up of 13 amino acids. Germline CDR1 is KGHSH and CDR2 is LQKENI. Trimming removed 6 bases from V and 1 base from J, with 9 bases in between. This CDR3 reads CASSPMPNTEAFF. CDR3 sequence (DNA): TGTGCCAGCTCTCCTATGCCGAACACTGAAGCTTTCTTT. Full variable domain (missing parts from reference TRBV18 and TRBJ1-1): NAGVMQNPRHLVRRRGQEARLRCSPMKGHSHVYWYRQLPEEGLKFMVYLQKENIIDESGMPKERFSAEFPKEGPSILRIQQVVRGDSAAYFCASSPMPNTEAFFGQGTRLTVV.

V gene TRBV9 combines with J gene TRBJ2-7, with D possibly called TRBD1 or TRBD2 (5 bases each). V was trimmed by 0 bases and J by 7 bases, leaving 17 bases between them. The CDR3 runs to 15 residues. Germline-derived CDR1 and CDR2 are SGDLS and YYNGEE. In nucleotides, the CDR3 is TGTGCCAGCAGCGTAGGGAAGGGGAGTCTACAAGAGCAGTACTTC. Protein product: CASSVGKGSLQEQYF.